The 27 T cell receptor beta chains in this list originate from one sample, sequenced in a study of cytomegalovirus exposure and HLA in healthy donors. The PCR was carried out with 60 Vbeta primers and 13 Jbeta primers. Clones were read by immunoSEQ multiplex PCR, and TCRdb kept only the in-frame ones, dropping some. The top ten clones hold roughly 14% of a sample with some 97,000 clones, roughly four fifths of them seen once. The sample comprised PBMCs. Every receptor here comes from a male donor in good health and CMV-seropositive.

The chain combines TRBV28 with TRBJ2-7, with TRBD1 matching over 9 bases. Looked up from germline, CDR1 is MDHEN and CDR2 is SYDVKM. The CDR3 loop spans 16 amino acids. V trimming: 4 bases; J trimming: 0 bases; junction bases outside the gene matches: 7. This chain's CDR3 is CASSSPGDRASYEQYF. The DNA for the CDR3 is TGTGCCAGCAGTTCCCCCGGGGACAGGGCCTCCTACGAGCAGTACTTC.

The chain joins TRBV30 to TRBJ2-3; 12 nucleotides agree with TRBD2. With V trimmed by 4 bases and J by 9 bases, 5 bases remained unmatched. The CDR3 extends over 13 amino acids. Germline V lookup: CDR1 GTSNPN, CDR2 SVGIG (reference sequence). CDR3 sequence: CAWTSGGVGTQYF. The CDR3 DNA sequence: TGTGCCTGGACTAGCGGGGGGGTTGGGACGCAGTATTTT.

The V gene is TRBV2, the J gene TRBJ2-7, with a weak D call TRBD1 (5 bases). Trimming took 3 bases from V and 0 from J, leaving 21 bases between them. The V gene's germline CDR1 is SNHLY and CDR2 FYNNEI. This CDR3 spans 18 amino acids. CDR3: CASSEDTAAVLSSYEQYF. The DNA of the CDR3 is TGTGCCAGCAGTGAGGACACCGCCGCCGTCCTCAGCTCCTACGAGCAGTACTTC.

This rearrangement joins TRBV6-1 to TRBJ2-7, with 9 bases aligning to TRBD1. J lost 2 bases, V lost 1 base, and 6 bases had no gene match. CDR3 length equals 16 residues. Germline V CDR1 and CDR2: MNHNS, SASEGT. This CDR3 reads CASSEGRGQGTYEQYF. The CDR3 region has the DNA TGTGCCAGCAGTGAAGGGAGGGGACAGGGAACCTACGAGCAGTACTTC.

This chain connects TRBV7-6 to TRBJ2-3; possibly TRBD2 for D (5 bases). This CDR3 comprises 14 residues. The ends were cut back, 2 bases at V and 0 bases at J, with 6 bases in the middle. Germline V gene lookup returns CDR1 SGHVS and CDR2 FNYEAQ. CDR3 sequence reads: CASSLTGSTDTQYF. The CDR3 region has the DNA TGTGCCAGCAGCTTAACGGGGAGCACAGATACGCAGTATTTT.

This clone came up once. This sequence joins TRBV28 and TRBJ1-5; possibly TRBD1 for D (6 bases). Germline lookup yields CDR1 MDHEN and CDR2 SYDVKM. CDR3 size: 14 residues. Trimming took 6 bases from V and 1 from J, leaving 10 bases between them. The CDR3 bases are TGTGCCAGCAGCCCCCAGGGGAGCAATCAGCCCCAGCATTTT. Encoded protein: CASSPQGSNQPQHF.

The CDR3 DNA follows: TGTGCCAGTAGGGTCGGACATAGCAATCAGCCCCAGCATTTT. Encoded protein: CASRVGHSNQPQHF. The chain carries TRBV19 and TRBJ1-5; tentatively, D is TRBD1 (5 bases). This CDR3 is built from 14 residues. Trimming shortened V by 6 bases and J by 0 bases, and 9 bases separated the two germline ends. Germline V gene sequence: CDR1 LNHDA, CDR2 SQIVND (reference sequence). Supplemented by reference TRBV19 and TRBJ1-5, the full variable domain reads DGGITQSPKYLFRKEGQNVTLSCEQNLNHDAMYWYRQDPGQGLRLIYYSQIVNDFQKGDIAEGYSVSREKKESFPLTVTSAQKNPTAFYLCASRVGHSNQPQHFGDGTRLSIL.

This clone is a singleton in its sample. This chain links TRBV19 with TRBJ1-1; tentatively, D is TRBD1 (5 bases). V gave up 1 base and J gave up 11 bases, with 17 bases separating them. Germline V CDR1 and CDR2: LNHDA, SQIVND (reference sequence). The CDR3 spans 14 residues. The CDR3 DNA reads TGTGCCAGTAGTATAGCTGCGGGGCCATCGGTTGCTTTCTTT. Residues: CASSIAAGPSVAFF. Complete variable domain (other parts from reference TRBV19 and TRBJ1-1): DGGITQSPKYLFRKEGQNVTLSCEQNLNHDAMYWYRQDPGQGLRLIYYSQIVNDFQKGDIAEGYSVSREKKESFPLTVTSAQKNPTAFYLCASSIAAGPSVAFFGQGTRLTVV.

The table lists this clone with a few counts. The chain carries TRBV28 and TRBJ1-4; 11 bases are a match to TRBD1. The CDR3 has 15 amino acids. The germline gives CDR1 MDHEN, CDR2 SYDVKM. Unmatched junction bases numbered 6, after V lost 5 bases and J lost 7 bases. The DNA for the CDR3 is TGTGCCAGCAGTAAACCGGGACAGGGGGGTGAAAAACTGTTTTTT. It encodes CASSKPGQGGEKLFF. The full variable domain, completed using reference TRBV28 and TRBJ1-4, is DVKVTQSSRYLVKRTGEKVFLECVQDMDHENMFWYRQDPGLGLRLIYFSYDVKMKEKGDIPEGYSVSREKKERFSLILESASTNQTSMYLCASSKPGQGGEKLFFGSGTQLSVL.

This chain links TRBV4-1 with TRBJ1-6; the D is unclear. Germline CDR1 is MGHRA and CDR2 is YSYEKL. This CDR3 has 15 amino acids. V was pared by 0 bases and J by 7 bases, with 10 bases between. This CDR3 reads CASSQDHRENSPLHF. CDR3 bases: TGCGCCAGCAGCCAAGATCACAGAGAGAATTCACCCCTCCACTTT.

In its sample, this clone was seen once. CDR3 loop: CASSSGQGTYEQYF. The CDR3, as DNA: TGTGCCAGCAGCTCCGGACAGGGGACCTACGAGCAGTACTTC. The chain joins TRBV9 to TRBJ2-7; 9 nucleotides match TRBD1. Per the germline V gene, CDR1 is SGDLS and CDR2 is YYNGEE. V lost 4 bases, J lost 2 bases, and 4 bases stayed unmatched. The CDR3 length is 14 residues.

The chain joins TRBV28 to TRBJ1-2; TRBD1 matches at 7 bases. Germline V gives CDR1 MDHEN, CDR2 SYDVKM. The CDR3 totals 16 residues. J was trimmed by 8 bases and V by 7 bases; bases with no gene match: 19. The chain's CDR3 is CASTPRGLVRGSGYTF. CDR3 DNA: TGTGCCAGCACACCCAGGGGCTTGGTCAGGGGGAGCGGCTACACCTTC.

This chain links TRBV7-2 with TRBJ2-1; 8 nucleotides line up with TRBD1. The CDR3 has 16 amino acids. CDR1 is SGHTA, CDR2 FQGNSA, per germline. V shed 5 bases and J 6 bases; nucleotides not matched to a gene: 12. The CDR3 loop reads CASSQGAYRVGNEQFF. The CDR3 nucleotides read TGTGCCAGCAGCCAGGGGGCCTATAGGGTTGGCAATGAGCAGTTCTTC.

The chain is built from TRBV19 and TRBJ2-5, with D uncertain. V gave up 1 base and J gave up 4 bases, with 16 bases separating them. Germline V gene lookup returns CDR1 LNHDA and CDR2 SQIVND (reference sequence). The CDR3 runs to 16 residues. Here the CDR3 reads CASSIVVSVYAETQYF. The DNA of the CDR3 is TGTGCCAGTAGTATAGTAGTGAGCGTCTATGCAGAGACCCAGTACTTC.

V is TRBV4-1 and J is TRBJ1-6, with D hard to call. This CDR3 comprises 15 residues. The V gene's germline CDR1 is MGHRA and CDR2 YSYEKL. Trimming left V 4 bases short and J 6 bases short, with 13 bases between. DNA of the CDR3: TGCGCCAGCAGCCCCACGGTCACCATTAATTCACCCCTCCACTTT. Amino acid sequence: CASSPTVTINSPLHF.

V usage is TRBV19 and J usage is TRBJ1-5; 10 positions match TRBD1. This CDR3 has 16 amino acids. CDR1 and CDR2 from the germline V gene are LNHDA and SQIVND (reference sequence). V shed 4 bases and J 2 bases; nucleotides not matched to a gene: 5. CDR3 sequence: CASSRDRGIGNQPQHF. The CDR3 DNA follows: TGTGCCAGTAGTAGGGACAGGGGAATTGGCAATCAGCCCCAGCATTTT.

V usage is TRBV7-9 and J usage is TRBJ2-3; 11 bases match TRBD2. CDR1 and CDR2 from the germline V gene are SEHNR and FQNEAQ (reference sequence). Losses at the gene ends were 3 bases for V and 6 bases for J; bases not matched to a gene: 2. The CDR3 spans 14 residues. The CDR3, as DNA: TGTGCCAGCAGCTTGGCTAGCGGGGGGGATACGCAGTATTTT. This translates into CASSLASGGDTQYF.

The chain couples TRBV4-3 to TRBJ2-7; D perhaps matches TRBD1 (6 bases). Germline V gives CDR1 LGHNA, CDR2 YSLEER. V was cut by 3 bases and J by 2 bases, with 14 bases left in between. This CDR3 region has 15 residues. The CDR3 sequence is CASSHEDRSTYEQYF. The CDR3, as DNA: TGCGCCAGCAGCCACGAGGACAGATCAACCTACGAGCAGTACTTC.

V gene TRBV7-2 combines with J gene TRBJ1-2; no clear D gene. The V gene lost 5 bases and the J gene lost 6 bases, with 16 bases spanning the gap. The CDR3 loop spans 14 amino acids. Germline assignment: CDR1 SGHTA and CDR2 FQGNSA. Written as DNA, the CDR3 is TGTGCCAGCAGCCGCCCGGGAGCCGGGGATGGCTACACCTTC. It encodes CASSRPGAGDGYTF.

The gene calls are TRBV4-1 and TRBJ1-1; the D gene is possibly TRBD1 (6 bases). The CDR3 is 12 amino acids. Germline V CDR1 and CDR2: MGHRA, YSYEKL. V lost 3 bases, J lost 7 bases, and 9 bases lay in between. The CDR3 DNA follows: TGCGCCAGCAGCCACACAGGGTATGAAGCTTTCTTT. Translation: CASSHTGYEAFF.

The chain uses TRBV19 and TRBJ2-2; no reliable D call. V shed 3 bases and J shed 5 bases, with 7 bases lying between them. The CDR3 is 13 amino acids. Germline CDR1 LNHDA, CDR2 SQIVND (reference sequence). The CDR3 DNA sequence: TGTGCCAGTAGTATCCGTCGGACCGGGGAGCTGTTTTTT. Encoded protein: CASSIRRTGELFF.

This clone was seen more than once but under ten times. In DNA form, the CDR3 reads TGTGCCAGCTCGTGGGGGGATAGCACTGAAGCTTTCTTT. This translates into CASSWGDSTEAFF. V and J are TRBV19 and TRBJ1-1; tentatively, D is TRBD1 (5 bases). The CDR3 runs to 13 residues. The V and J ends lost 9 bases and 4 bases respectively, with 15 bases between them. CDR1 and CDR2 from the germline V gene are LNHDA and SQIVND (reference sequence).

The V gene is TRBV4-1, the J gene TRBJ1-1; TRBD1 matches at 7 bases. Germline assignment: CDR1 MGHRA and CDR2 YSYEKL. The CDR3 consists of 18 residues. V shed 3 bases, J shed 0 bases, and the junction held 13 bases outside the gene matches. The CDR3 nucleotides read TGCGCCAGCAGCCACCCACGGGACAGACGCTTTTTGAACACTGAAGCTTTCTTT. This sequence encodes CASSHPRDRRFLNTEAFF.

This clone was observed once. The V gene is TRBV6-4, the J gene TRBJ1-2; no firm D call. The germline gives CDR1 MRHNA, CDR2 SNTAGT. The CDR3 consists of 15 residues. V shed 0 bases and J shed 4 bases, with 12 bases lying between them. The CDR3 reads CASSDSGLAGYGYTF. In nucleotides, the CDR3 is TGTGCCAGCAGTGACTCGGGCCTCGCCGGCTATGGCTACACCTTC.

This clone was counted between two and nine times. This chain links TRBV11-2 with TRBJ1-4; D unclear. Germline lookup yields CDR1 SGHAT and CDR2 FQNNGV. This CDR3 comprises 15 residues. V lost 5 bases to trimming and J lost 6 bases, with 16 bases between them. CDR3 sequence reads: CASSPLRGRHEKLFF. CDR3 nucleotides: TGTGCCAGCAGCCCTTTGAGAGGGAGGCATGAAAAACTGTTTTTT.

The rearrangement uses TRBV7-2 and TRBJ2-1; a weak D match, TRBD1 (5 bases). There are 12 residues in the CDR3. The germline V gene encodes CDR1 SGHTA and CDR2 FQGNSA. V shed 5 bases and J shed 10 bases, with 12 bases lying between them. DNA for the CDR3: TGTGCCAGCAGCCCGGGCAGGACAGAGCAGTTCTTC. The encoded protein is CASSPGRTEQFF.

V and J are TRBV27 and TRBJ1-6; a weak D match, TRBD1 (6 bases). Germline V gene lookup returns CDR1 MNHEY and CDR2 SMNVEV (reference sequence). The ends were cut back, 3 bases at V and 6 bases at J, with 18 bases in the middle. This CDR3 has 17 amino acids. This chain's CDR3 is CASSLPPNRVPNSPLHF. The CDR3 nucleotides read TGTGCCAGCAGTTTGCCCCCGAACAGGGTTCCTAATTCACCCCTCCACTTT.